A single sample gave rise to the 29 T cell receptor beta chains below, sequenced in a study of blood T cell repertoires in COVID-19. The protocol was immunoSEQ multiplex PCR, while the TCRdb copy is restricted to in-frame clones and leaves out a portion. This sample has about 97,000 clones, with about 89% found just once. The specimen sequenced was peripheral blood. Source of these receptors: a human donor in a cohort sampled during active COVID-19.

This clone has only one observation. The chain employs TRBV7-3 and TRBJ2-1; D uncertain. Germline assignment: CDR1 SGHTA and CDR2 FQGTGA. Trimming removed 5 bases from V and 5 bases from J, with 10 bases in between. The CDR3 length is 13 residues. The DNA of the CDR3 is TGTGCCAGCAGCCCTACTGGTAACAATGAGCAGTTCTTC. As protein: CASSPTGNNEQFF.

This clone occurred once. The chain has TRBV5-1 and TRBJ2-7; D is perhaps TRBD1 (6 bases). Germline loops: CDR1 SGHRS, CDR2 YFSETQ. V was cut by 0 bases and J by 7 bases, with 11 bases left in between. The CDR3 loop spans 13 amino acids. The CDR3: CASSLGQVGEQYF. DNA for the CDR3: TGCGCCAGCAGCTTGGGACAGGTCGGAGAGCAGTACTTC.

The chain recombines TRBV5-1 with TRBJ1-4, with 8 bases lining up with TRBD1. Looked up from germline, CDR1 is SGHRS and CDR2 is YFSETQ. This CDR3 spans 15 amino acids. V trimming: 2 bases; J trimming: 6 bases; junction bases outside the gene matches: 6. The CDR3, as DNA: TGCGCCAGCAGCTTCAATCCGACAGGGGATGAAAAACTGTTTTTT. It is translated as CASSFNPTGDEKLFF.

The chain employs TRBV2 and TRBJ2-3; 9 nucleotides line up with TRBD2. Germline-derived CDR1 and CDR2 are SNHLY and FYNNEI. CDR3 size: 15 residues. Trimming took 5 bases from V and 3 from J; bases not matched to a gene: 6. The CDR3 spells CASSTGLAETDTQYF. The CDR3, as DNA: TGTGCCAGCAGTACGGGACTAGCTGAGACAGATACGCAGTATTTT.

V usage is TRBV5-1 and J usage is TRBJ1-6, with 9 bases matching TRBD1. CDR3 length equals 15 residues. Germline loops: CDR1 SGHRS, CDR2 YFSETQ. Trimming removed 1 base from V and 7 bases from J; junction bases left unmatched: 3. The CDR3 DNA is TGCGCCAGCAGCTTGACCGGGACAGGGAATTCACCCCTCCACTTT. Translation: CASSLTGTGNSPLHF.

The genes are TRBV28 and TRBJ2-5; TRBD1 is a possible D gene (5 bases). The CDR3 extends over 13 amino acids. V was clipped by 8 bases and J by 1 base, with 11 bases between them. In germline, CDR1 is MDHEN, CDR2 SYDVKM. CDR3 sequence (DNA): TGTGCCAGCGTAGGTGGGGCCCAAGAGACCCAGTACTTC. This codes for CASVGGAQETQYF.

This clone was counted between two and nine times. The rearrangement links TRBV7-6 to TRBJ2-7; tentatively, D is TRBD2 (6 bases). In germline, CDR1 is SGHVS, CDR2 FNYEAQ. This CDR3 spans 14 amino acids. The V and J ends lost 1 base and 3 bases respectively, with 10 bases between them. CDR3 in DNA: TGTGCCAGCAGCTTAGGGACGACTAGCTACGAGCAGTACTTC. Amino acid sequence: CASSLGTTSYEQYF. The entire variable domain, with the rest obtained from reference TRBV7-6 and TRBJ2-7, is as follows: GAGVSQSPRYKVTKRGQDVALRCDPISGHVSLYWYRQALGQGPEFLTYFNYEAQQDKSGLPNDRFSAERPEGSISTLTIQRTEQRDSAMYRCASSLGTTSYEQYFGPGTRLTVT.

This chain joins TRBV2 and TRBJ2-7; TRBD1 matches 10 bases. The CDR3 covers 13 residues. Germline V gives CDR1 SNHLY, CDR2 FYNNEI. Trimming cost V 8 bases and J 8 bases; bases outside gene matches: 9. The CDR3 loop reads CASRDRGTGKQYF. In nucleotides, the CDR3 is TGTGCCAGCCGGGACAGGGGAACCGGCAAGCAGTACTTC.

This clone turned up a few times. The genes are TRBV7-2 and TRBJ1-3, with TRBD1 matching 7 bases. The CDR3 runs to 16 residues. Trimming took 6 bases from V and 0 from J; bases not matched to a gene: 8. Germline CDR1 is SGHTA and CDR2 is FQGNSA. The CDR3 sequence: CASSRGTARSGNTIYF. The CDR3 region has the DNA TGTGCCAGCAGTCGGGGGACAGCCCGCTCTGGAAACACCATATATTTT.

The chain is built from TRBV6-2 or TRBV6-3 and TRBJ2-7; D call uncertain. The V gene lost 2 bases and the J gene lost 5 bases, with 19 bases spanning the gap. CDR1 and CDR2 from the germline V gene are MNHEY and SVGEGT. This CDR3 is built from 16 residues. The CDR3 nucleotides read TGTGCCAGCAGTTACCGGAATCTGACTGTCCTCGACGAGCAGTACTTC. It codes for CASSYRNLTVLDEQYF.

The chain combines TRBV13 with TRBJ2-3, with D possibly being TRBD2 (6 bases). The CDR3 length is 17 residues. Germline V lookup: CDR1 PRHDT, CDR2 FYEKMQ (reference sequence). Between the trimmed V and J ends, which lost 5 bases and 1 base, there was a span of 19 bases. The CDR3 nucleotides are TGTGCCAGCAGCGGGAGCCCCCGAGCGGGTCGCACAGATACGCAGTATTTT. Its protein product is CASSGSPRAGRTDTQYF. The whole variable domain, filled in from reference TRBV13 and TRBJ2-3, reads AAGVIQSPRHLIKEKRETATLKCYPIPRHDTVYWYQQGPGQDPQFLISFYEKMQSDKGSIPDRFSAQQFSDYHSELNMSSLELGDSALYFCASSGSPRAGRTDTQYFGPGTRLTVL.

The rearrangement links TRBV20-1 to TRBJ2-1, with 7 bases matching TRBD2. Trimming at V came to 6 bases and at J to 12 bases, leaving 8 bases not matched to a gene. This CDR3 spans 11 amino acids. Per the germline V gene, CDR1 is DFQATT and CDR2 is SNEGSKA (reference sequence). The CDR3 DNA reads TGCAGTGCGGGTGATGGCGGGAGGCAGTTCTTC. Amino acid sequence: CSAGDGGRQFF.

V gene TRBV19 combines with J gene TRBJ1-5; TRBD1 agrees at 9 bases. CDR1 and CDR2 (germline): LNHDA, SQIVND (reference sequence). V shed 2 bases and J 5 bases; nucleotides not matched to a gene: 10. CDR3 size: 17 residues. The CDR3 reads CASSIPSTGGGDQPQHF. The CDR3 coding sequence is TGTGCCAGTAGTATACCTTCGACAGGGGGAGGGGATCAGCCCCAGCATTTT.

This clone was seen more than once but under ten times. The chain combines TRBV7-3 with TRBJ1-1; TRBD1 aligns across 9 bases. Germline CDR1 SGHTA, CDR2 FQGTGA. This CDR3 has 13 amino acids. Trimming removed 4 bases from V and 7 bases from J; junction bases left unmatched: 4. The CDR3 reads CASSSDRGFEAFF. Here the CDR3 DNA reads TGTGCCAGCAGCTCCGACAGGGGGTTTGAAGCTTTCTTT.

This clone was recorded a few times. The chain recombines TRBV5-1 with TRBJ2-2; D gene ambiguous. V lost 4 bases, J lost 1 base, and 11 bases lay in between. In germline, CDR1 is SGHRS, CDR2 YFSETQ. The CDR3 contains 15 residues. CDR3 amino acids: CASSRMAGNTGELFF. For the CDR3, the DNA is TGCGCCAGCAGCAGAATGGCAGGGAACACCGGGGAGCTGTTTTTT.

The rearrangement uses TRBV7-6 and TRBJ2-1, with TRBD2 identical over 14 bases. Trimming cost V 0 bases and J 6 bases; bases outside gene matches: 7. Germline CDR1 SGHVS, CDR2 FNYEAQ. The CDR3 spans 18 residues. The CDR3 here is CASSLARTSGRIINEQFF. CDR3 in DNA: TGTGCCAGCAGCTTAGCCCGGACTAGCGGGAGGATTATCAATGAGCAGTTCTTC.

The chain links TRBV28 to TRBJ1-2; 7 positions match TRBD1. Germline-derived CDR1 and CDR2 are MDHEN and SYDVKM. The junction had 13 bases not matched to a gene; V was cut back by 5 bases and J by 4 bases. The CDR3 contains 16 residues. The CDR3 coding sequence is TGTGCCAGCAGTAGCAGGGACGGTCCAGGGGGCTATGGCTACACCTTC. Protein sequence: CASSSRDGPGGYGYTF.

The J gene is TRBJ2-3, the V gene TRBV27; 10 bases align to TRBD2. Germline CDR1 reads MNHEY; CDR2 reads SMNVEV (reference sequence). The CDR3 loop spans 21 amino acids. Losses at the gene ends were 5 bases for V and 6 bases for J; bases not matched to a gene: 26. The CDR3 protein is CASSPPQGATLLAGTLDTQYF. The DNA of the CDR3 is TGTGCCAGCAGTCCGCCGCAGGGGGCGACCCTACTAGCGGGGACCCTGGATACGCAGTATTTT.

The chain has TRBV7-6 and TRBJ2-3; D not certain. V lost 4 bases and J 2 bases, leaving 13 bases between the germline ends. Germline V gene sequence: CDR1 SGHVS, CDR2 FNYEAQ. CDR3 size: 15 residues. CDR3 loop: CASSSATEFTDTQYF. For the CDR3, the DNA is TGTGCCAGCAGCTCCGCTACCGAATTCACAGATACGCAGTATTTT.

The chain links TRBV10-3 to TRBJ2-2; unclear D gene. This CDR3 contains 12 residues. Trimming stripped 10 bases from V and 3 bases from J, with 9 bases between. Germline V gene data show CDR1 as ENHRY and CDR2 as SYGVKD. The CDR3 loop reads CATSRDTGELFF. As DNA, the CDR3 is TGTGCCACCTCTCGGGACACCGGGGAGCTGTTTTTT.

The chain links TRBV12-2 to TRBJ2-1; TRBD2, the table's D call, was not compared with the DNA. TRBV12-2 is a listed pseudogene. The CDR3 runs to 15 residues. The CDR3 is CASRLGALAYNEQFF. The DNA for the CDR3 is TGTGCAAGTCGCTTAGGAGCCCTAGCCTACAATGAGCAGTTCTTC.

The CDR3 is CASSGGTYNEQFF. The DNA of the CDR3 is TGTGCCAGTAGCGGGGGGACCTACAATGAGCAGTTCTTC. The V and J genes are TRBV19 and TRBJ2-1; 7 bases map to TRBD2. The V segment lost 6 bases and the J segment 2 bases; nucleotides outside the gene matches: 1. Germline-derived CDR1 and CDR2 are LNHDA and SQIVND (reference sequence). The CDR3 has 13 amino acids.

This chain joins TRBV4-1 and TRBJ1-6; TRBD1 aligns across 9 bases. Germline V gene sequence: CDR1 MGHRA, CDR2 YSYEKL. CDR3 length: 15 residues. J gave up 6 bases and V 3 bases, and 3 bases lay outside the gene matches. The CDR3 is CASSQQGQGNSPLHF. In DNA, the CDR3 is TGCGCCAGCAGCCAGCAGGGACAGGGTAATTCACCCCTCCACTTT.

The gene calls are TRBV7-3 and TRBJ1-3, with D possibly TRBD1 on 6 matching bases. The germline CDR1 and CDR2 sequences are SGHTA and FQGTGA. Trimming removed 3 bases at V and 1 base at J, with 7 bases between. This CDR3 is 14 amino acids long. CDR3 nucleotides: TGTGCCAGCAGCTTCACAGGGTCTGGAAACACCATATATTTT. Amino acid sequence: CASSFTGSGNTIYF.

The V gene is TRBV4-1, the J gene TRBJ1-1, with a possible D match to TRBD1 (6 bases). CDR3 length equals 15 residues. Looked up from germline, CDR1 is MGHRA and CDR2 is YSYEKL. V lost 7 bases and J lost 5, with 20 bases in between. CDR3 amino acids: CASNLMPGQETEAFF. As DNA, the CDR3 is TGCGCCAGCAACCTAATGCCGGGACAAGAGACTGAAGCTTTCTTT.

This clone was detected a few times. The rearrangement links TRBV5-6 to TRBJ1-1; 8 bases agree with TRBD1. CDR1 SGHDT and CDR2 YYEEEE come from the germline V gene. The V segment lost 4 bases and the J segment 10 bases; nucleotides outside the gene matches: 9. There are 13 residues in the CDR3. CDR3 region: CASSIRTGLRAFF. In DNA form, the CDR3 reads TGTGCCAGCAGCATTAGGACAGGGTTGAGAGCTTTCTTT.

This chain joins TRBV7-2 and TRBJ1-5, with TRBD1 as a possible D gene (6 bases). The CDR3 runs 14 residues. Per the germline V gene, CDR1 is SGHTA and CDR2 is FQGNSA. Trimming shortened V by 3 bases and J by 2 bases, and 8 bases separated the two germline ends. The CDR3 nucleotides read TGTGCCAGCAGCTTGTCAGGGGGCAATCAGCCCCAGCATTTT. The encoded protein is CASSLSGGNQPQHF. Together with reference TRBV7-2 and TRBJ1-5, the CDR3 gives the full variable domain: GAGVSQSPSNKVTEKGKDVELRCDPISGHTALYWYRQSLGQGLEFLIYFQGNSAPDKSGLPSDRFSAERTGGSVSTLTIQRTQQEDSAVYLCASSLSGGNQPQHFGDGTRLSIL.

This clone has only a few counts. The chain links TRBV4-1 to TRBJ2-3; TRBD2 matches 10 bases. J gave up 0 bases and V 0 bases, and 6 bases lay outside the gene matches. The CDR3 sequence is 18 residues long. CDR1 is MGHRA and CDR2 is YSYEKL in the germline V gene. The CDR3 sequence is CASSQEIGLAESTDTQYF. CDR3 in DNA: TGCGCCAGCAGCCAAGAAATAGGACTAGCGGAGAGCACAGATACGCAGTATTTT.

The chain links TRBV11-2 to TRBJ2-1, with D maybe TRBD2 (5 bases). The V end lost 1 base, the J end lost 2 bases, and 12 bases lay between the germline ends. Germline values: CDR1 SGHAT, CDR2 FQNNGV. This CDR3 is built from 16 residues. CDR3 coding DNA: TGTGCCAGCAGCTTAGGGAGGCTAGCAACCTACAATGAGCAGTTCTTC. The encoded protein is CASSLGRLATYNEQFF.